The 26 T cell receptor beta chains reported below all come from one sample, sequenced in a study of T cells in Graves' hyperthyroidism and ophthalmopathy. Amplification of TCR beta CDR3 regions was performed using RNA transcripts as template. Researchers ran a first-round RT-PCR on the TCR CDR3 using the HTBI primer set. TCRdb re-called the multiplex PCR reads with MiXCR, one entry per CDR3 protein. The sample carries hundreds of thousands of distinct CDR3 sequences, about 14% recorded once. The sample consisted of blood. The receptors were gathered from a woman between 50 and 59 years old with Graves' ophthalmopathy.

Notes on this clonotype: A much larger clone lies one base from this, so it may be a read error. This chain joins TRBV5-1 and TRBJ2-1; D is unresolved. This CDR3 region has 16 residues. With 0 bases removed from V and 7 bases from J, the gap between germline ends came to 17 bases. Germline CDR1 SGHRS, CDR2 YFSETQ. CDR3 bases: TGCGCCAGCAGCTTGGCCGAGACAAGGGTAGATAATGAGCAGTTCTTC. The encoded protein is CASSLAETRVDNEQFF.

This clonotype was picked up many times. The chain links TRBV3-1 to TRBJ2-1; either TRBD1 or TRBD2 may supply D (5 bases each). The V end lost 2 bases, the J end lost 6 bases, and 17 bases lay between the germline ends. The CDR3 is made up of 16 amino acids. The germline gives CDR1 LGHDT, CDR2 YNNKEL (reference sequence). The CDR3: CASSQMGVVLGNEQFF. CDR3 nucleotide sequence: TGTGCCAGCAGCCAAATGGGGGTTGTTCTAGGCAATGAGCAGTTCTTC.

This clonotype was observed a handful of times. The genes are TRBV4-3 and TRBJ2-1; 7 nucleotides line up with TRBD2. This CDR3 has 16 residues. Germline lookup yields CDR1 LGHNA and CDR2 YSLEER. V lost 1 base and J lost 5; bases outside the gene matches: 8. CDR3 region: CASSQGASGSNNEQFF. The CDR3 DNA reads TGCGCCAGCAGCCAAGGAGCTAGCGGAAGTAACAATGAGCAGTTCTTC.

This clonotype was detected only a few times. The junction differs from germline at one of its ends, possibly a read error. The CDR3 region is CAGSLRESTDTQYF. The CDR3 DNA is TGTGCCGGCAGCTTGCGGGAAAGCACAGATACGCAGTATTTT. The V gene is TRBV7-2, the J gene TRBJ2-3; D may be TRBD2 (6 bases). Germline loops: CDR1 SGHTA, CDR2 FQGNSA. The CDR3 covers 14 residues.

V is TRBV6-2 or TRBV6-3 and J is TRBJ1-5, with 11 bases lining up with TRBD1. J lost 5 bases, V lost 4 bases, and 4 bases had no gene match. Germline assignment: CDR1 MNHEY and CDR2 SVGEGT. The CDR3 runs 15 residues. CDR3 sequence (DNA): TGTGCCAGCAGTTGGGGGACAGGGGGAGATCAGCCCCAGCATTTT. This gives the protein CASSWGTGGDQPQHF.

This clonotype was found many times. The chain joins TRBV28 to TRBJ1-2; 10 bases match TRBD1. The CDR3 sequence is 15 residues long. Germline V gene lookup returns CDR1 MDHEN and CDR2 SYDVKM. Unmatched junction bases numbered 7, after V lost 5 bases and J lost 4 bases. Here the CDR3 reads CASSPRQGAPYGYTF. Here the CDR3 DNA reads TGTGCCAGCAGTCCAAGACAGGGGGCGCCCTATGGCTACACCTTC.

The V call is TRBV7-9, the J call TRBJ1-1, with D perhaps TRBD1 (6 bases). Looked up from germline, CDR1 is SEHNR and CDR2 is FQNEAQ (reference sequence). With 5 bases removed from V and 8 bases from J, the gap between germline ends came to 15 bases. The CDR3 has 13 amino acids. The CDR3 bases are TGTGCCAGCAGCCAATGGGGTACAGGGGAAGCTTTCTTT. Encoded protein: CASSQWGTGEAFF.

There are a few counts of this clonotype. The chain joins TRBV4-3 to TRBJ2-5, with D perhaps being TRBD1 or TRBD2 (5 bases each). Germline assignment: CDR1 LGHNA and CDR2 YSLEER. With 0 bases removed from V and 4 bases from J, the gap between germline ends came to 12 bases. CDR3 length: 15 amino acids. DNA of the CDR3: TGCGCCAGCAGCCAAGAACCGAGGGGAGTAGAGACCCAGTACTTC. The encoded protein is CASSQEPRGVETQYF.

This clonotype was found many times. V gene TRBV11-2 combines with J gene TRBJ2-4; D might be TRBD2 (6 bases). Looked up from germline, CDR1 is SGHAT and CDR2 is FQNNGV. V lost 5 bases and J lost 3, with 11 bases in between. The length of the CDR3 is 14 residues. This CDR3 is CASSGRGIKNIQYF. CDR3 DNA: TGTGCCAGCAGCGGCCGGGGGATCAAAAACATTCAGTACTTC. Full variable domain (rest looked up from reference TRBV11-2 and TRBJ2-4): EAGVAQSPRYKIIEKRQSVAFWCNPISGHATLYWYQQILGQGPKLLIQFQNNGVVDDSQLPKDRFSAERLKGVDSTLKIQPAKLEDSAVYLCASSGRGIKNIQYFGAGTRLSVL.

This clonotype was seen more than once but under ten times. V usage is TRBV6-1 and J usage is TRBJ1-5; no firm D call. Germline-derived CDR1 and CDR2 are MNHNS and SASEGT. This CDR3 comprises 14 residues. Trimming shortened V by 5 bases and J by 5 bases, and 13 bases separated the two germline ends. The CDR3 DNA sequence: TGTGCCAGCAGTTCCCGTCGGGTTGATCAGCCCCAGCATTTT. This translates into CASSSRRVDQPQHF.

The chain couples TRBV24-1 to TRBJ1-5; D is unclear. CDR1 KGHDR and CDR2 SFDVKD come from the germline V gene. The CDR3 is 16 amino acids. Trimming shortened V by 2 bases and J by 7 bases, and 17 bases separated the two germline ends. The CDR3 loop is CATSDSSFGIGQPQHF. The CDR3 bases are TGTGCCACCAGTGATTCCTCGTTTGGGATTGGCCAGCCCCAGCATTTT.

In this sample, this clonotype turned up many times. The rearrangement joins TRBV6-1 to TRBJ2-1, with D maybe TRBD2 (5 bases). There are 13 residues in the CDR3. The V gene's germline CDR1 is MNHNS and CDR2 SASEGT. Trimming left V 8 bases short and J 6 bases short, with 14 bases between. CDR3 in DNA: TGTGCCAGCTCTTCGTCTAGCTTCAATGAGCAGTTCTTC. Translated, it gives CASSSSSFNEQFF.

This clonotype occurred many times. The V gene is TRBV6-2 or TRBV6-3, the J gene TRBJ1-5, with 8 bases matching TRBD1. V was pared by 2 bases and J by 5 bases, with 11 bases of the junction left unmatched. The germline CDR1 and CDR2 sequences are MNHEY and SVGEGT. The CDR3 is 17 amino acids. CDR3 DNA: TGTGCCAGCAGTTACCCAACAGGGGGATCAAGGGATCAGCCCCAGCATTTT. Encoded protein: CASSYPTGGSRDQPQHF.

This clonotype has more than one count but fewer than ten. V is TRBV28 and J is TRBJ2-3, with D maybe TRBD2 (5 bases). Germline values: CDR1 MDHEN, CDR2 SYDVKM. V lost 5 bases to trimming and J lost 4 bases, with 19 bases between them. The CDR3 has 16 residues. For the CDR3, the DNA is TGTGCCAGCAGTGCGACGGGAACAGTTAGCGCAGATACGCAGTATTTT. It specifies CASSATGTVSADTQYF.

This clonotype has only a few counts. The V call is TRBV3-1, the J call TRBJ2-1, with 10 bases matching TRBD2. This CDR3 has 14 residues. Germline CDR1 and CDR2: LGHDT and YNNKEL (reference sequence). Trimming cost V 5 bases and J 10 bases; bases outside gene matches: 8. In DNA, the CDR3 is TGTGCCAGCAGCGCGGGCCTAGCGGGGGTGGAGCAGTTCTTC. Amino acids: CASSAGLAGVEQFF.

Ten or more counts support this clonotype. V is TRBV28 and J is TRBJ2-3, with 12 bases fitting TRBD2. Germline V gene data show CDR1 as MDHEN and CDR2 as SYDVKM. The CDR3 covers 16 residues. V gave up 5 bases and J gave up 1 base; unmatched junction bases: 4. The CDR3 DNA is TGTGCCAGCAGTGCCCGACTAGCGGGAGGCACAGATACGCAGTATTTT. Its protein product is CASSARLAGGTDTQYF.

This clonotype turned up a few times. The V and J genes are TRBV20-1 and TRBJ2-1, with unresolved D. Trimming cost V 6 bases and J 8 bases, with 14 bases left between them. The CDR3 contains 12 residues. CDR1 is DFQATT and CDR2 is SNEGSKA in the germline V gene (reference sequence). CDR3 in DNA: TGCAGTGCCAAAGACGATATGGATGAGCAGTTCTTC. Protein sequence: CSAKDDMDEQFF.

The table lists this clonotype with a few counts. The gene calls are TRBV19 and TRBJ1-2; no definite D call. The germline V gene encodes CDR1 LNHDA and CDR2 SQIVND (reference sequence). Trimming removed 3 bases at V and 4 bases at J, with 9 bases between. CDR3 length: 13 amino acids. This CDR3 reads CASSITDGYGYTF. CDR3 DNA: TGTGCCAGTAGTATCACGGACGGCTATGGCTACACCTTC.

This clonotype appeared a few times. CDR3 coding DNA: TGTGCCATCAGTGGAAAGCGCGGACAGTCCTCTGGAAACACCATATATTTT. Protein product: CAISGKRGQSSGNTIYF. The chain links TRBV10-3 to TRBJ1-3, with D possibly being TRBD1 (6 bases). V was trimmed by 4 bases and J by 0 bases, leaving 16 bases between them. Looked up from germline, CDR1 is ENHRY and CDR2 is SYGVKD. CDR3 size: 17 residues.

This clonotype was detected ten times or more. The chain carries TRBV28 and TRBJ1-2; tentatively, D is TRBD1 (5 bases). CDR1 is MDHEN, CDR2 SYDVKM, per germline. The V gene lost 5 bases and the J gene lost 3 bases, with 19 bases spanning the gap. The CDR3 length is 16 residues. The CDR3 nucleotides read TGTGCCAGCAGTACCGTTTACGGGGGAAATCACTATGGCTACACCTTC. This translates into CASSTVYGGNHYGYTF.

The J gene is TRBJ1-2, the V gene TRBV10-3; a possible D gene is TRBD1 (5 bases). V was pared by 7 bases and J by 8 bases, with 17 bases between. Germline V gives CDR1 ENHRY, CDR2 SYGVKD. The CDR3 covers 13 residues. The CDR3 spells CAIISPDKKGYTF. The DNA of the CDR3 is TGTGCCATCATATCTCCGGACAAGAAGGGCTACACCTTC.

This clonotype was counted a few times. Here the CDR3 reads CSAGRADYEQYF. As DNA, the CDR3 is TGCAGTGCAGGCCGGGCAGACTACGAGCAGTACTTC. The chain is built from TRBV20-1 and TRBJ2-7, with D uncertain. V lost 6 bases and J lost 3, with 12 bases in between. The CDR3 length is 12 residues. Germline assignment: CDR1 DFQATT and CDR2 SNEGSKA (reference sequence).

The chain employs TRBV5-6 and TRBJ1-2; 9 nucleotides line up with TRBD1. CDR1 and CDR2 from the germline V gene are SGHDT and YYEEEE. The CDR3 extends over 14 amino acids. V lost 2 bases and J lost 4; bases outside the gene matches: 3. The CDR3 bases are TGTGCCAGCAGCTTAGGGACAGGGATCTATGGCTACACCTTC. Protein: CASSLGTGIYGYTF.

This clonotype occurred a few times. CDR3: CSARDDQGDWSPLHF. The CDR3 DNA reads as TGCAGTGCTAGAGATGACCAGGGGGATTGGTCACCCCTCCACTTT. The rearrangement joins TRBV20-1 to TRBJ1-6, with 7 bases matching TRBD1. The V gene end was trimmed by 0 bases and the J gene end by 10 bases; junction bases not matched to a gene: 9. This CDR3 has 15 amino acids. Germline V gene sequence: CDR1 DFQATT, CDR2 SNEGSKA (reference sequence).

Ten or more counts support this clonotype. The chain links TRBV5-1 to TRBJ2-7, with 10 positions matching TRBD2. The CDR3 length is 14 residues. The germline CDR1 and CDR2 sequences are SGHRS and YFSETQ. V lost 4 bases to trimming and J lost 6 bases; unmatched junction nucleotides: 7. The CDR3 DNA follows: TGCGCCAGCAGCCCCGGGACTAGCGTGAGCGAGCAGTACTTC. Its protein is CASSPGTSVSEQYF.

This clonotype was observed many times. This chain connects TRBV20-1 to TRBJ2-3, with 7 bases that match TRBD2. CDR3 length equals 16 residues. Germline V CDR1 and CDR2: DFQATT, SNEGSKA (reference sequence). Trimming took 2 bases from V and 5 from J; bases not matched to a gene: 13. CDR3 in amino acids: CSARNWEGGPGDTQYF. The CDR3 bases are TGCAGTGCTAGAAACTGGGAGGGAGGGCCTGGAGATACGCAGTATTTT.